The next 13 T cell receptor beta chains were all read from a single sample in a study of cytomegalovirus exposure and HLA in healthy donors. PCR employed 60 Vbeta and 13 Jbeta primers. Using immunoSEQ multiplex PCR, the repertoire was profiled, and TCRdb retains in-frame clones only, with some absent. The sample records some 160,000 clones, 60% to 80% being singletons. The sample comprised PBMCs. Receptors originate from a woman aged 30 to 39 in good health and CMV-seronegative.

Points on this clone: Different DNA sequences within this sample yield the same CDR3. J is TRBJ2-3 and V is TRBV5-1; the D gene is possibly TRBD2 (5 bases). V was clipped by 0 bases and J by 0 bases, with 8 bases between them. CDR1 and CDR2 (germline): SGHRS, YFSETQ. The CDR3 runs to 15 residues. The CDR3 DNA reads TGCGCCAGCAGCTTGGCCGGGGTTAGCACAGATACGCAGTATTTT. Its translation is CASSLAGVSTDTQYF.

The chain uses TRBV14 and TRBJ2-2; D perhaps matches TRBD1 (5 bases). CDR1 and CDR2 (germline): SGHDN, FVKESK. The CDR3 runs 15 residues. V dropped 1 base and J dropped 4 bases, with 10 bases sitting between them. Written as DNA, the CDR3 is TGTGCCAGCAGCCAAGCCTTGGGGCCCACCGGGGAGCTGTTTTTT. Amino acids: CASSQALGPTGELFF.

The chain carries TRBV5-6 and TRBJ2-1; perhaps TRBD1 as D (5 bases). V lost 3 bases and J 0 bases, leaving 10 bases between the germline ends. Germline CDR1 and CDR2: SGHDT and YYEEEE. CDR3 size: 15 residues. CDR3 nucleotides: TGTGCCAGCAGCTCCCCCCAGGGCTCCTACAATGAGCAGTTCTTC. Encoded protein: CASSSPQGSYNEQFF.

This clone was counted only a few times. The chain is built from TRBV7-8 and TRBJ2-3, with D perhaps TRBD2 (5 bases). Trimming stripped 5 bases from V and 2 bases from J, with 11 bases between. This CDR3 has 14 amino acids. CDR1 and CDR2 (germline): SGHVS, FQNEAQ. In DNA, the CDR3 is TGTGCCAGCAGCCCGTCGGAGGACACAGATACGCAGTATTTT. It is translated as CASSPSEDTDTQYF.

The rearrangement links TRBV2 to TRBJ1-1; 12 bases map to TRBD1. Germline values: CDR1 SNHLY, CDR2 FYNNEI. Trimming at V came to 9 bases and at J to 7 bases, leaving 12 bases not matched to a gene. CDR3 length: 15 residues. Here the CDR3 DNA reads TGTGCCAGTACAGCTTTTGGGACAGGGGGCGGTGAAGCTTTCTTT. Translating it yields CASTAFGTGGGEAFF.

On this clone: Other DNA sequences in the same sample also yield this CDR3. The V call is TRBV6-5, the J call TRBJ1-1; no definite D call. The V end lost 2 bases, the J end lost 2 bases, and 6 bases lay between the germline ends. This CDR3 has 13 residues. CDR1 MNHEY and CDR2 SVGAGI come from the germline V gene. The CDR3 here is CASSYGRNTEAFF. The CDR3, as DNA: TGTGCCAGCAGTTACGGCCGAAACACTGAAGCTTTCTTT.

This chain connects TRBV11-1 to TRBJ1-2, with D possibly being TRBD1 (6 bases). This CDR3 comprises 15 residues. Germline V gene data show CDR1 as SGHAT and CDR2 as FQDESV (reference sequence). Trimming stripped 3 bases from V and 6 bases from J, with 17 bases between. The CDR3 nucleotides read TGTGCCAGCAGCTTGAGAGGCGACAGGCGCCATGGCTACACCTTC. Residues: CASSLRGDRRHGYTF.

The V gene is TRBV15, the J gene TRBJ2-7; D is ambiguous. Germline loops: CDR1 LNHNV, CDR2 YYDKDF (reference sequence). This CDR3 has 13 residues. V lost 0 bases, J lost 2 bases, and 5 bases lay in between. CDR3 sequence: CATSREATYEQYF. The CDR3 nucleotides are TGTGCCACCAGCAGAGAGGCCACCTACGAGCAGTACTTC.

This clone was picked up a small number of times. V usage is TRBV29-1 and J usage is TRBJ2-1; 7 bases map to TRBD1. Unmatched junction bases numbered 0, after V lost 4 bases and J lost 3 bases. CDR3 length: 12 amino acids. Germline values: CDR1 SQVTM, CDR2 ANQGSEA. CDR3 bases: TGCAGCGTTGGACAGGGCTACAATGAGCAGTTCTTC. Protein sequence: CSVGQGYNEQFF.

This clone was picked up a small number of times. The CDR3 DNA reads as TGTGCCAGCAGTCGTCTAGCGGGGGGCCCCTTGACCCAGTACTTC. It translates to CASSRLAGGPLTQYF. J is TRBJ2-5 and V is TRBV6-6; TRBD2 matches at 11 bases. Germline V gene sequence: CDR1 MNHNY, CDR2 SVGAGI (reference sequence). After removal of 5 bases from V and 7 bases from J, the junction contained 9 bases not matched to a gene. The CDR3 has 15 residues.

This clone was seen just once. The chain uses TRBV5-1 and TRBJ1-6, with TRBD1 as a possible D gene (6 bases). Germline CDR1 SGHRS, CDR2 YFSETQ. This CDR3 has 15 amino acids. Trimming took off 0 bases at V and 8 bases at J, with 12 bases between the two ends. CDR3 DNA sequence: TGCGCCAGCAGCTTGGGAGTCAGGGGTGATTCACCCCTCCACTTT. It codes for CASSLGVRGDSPLHF.

This clone was observed a handful of times. The V call is TRBV11-3, the J call TRBJ1-2; 11 bases agree with TRBD1. Germline CDR1 and CDR2: SGHNT and YENEEA. The CDR3 totals 15 residues. Trimming cost V 10 bases and J 4 bases; bases outside gene matches: 11. The CDR3 DNA reads as TGTGCCACCTGCCTCCCCGGGACAGGGGGCTATGGCTACACCTTC. This encodes CATCLPGTGGYGYTF.

V and J are TRBV27 and TRBJ2-3; maybe TRBD1 (6 bases). Per germline, CDR1 MNHEY and CDR2 SMNVEV (reference sequence). Trimming shortened V by 4 bases and J by 2 bases, and 13 bases separated the two germline ends. CDR3 length: 15 residues. The CDR3 nucleotides read TGTGCCAGCAGTTACATACAGGGTCCCACAGATACGCAGTATTTT. It codes for CASSYIQGPTDTQYF.